The entry that follows covers one TCR beta chain sequence. Isolation yielded PBMCs, at least 7 million per sample, in every case. The entry originates in a study of blood T cells in healthy people across ages. A second 7 to 11 cycle PCR used barcoded and J-beta primers. MiXCR, applied by TCRdb to the 5' RACE reads, yields one record per CDR3 protein. The table includes some 860,000 distinct CDR3 sequences, approximately 53% detected once. This receptor was obtained from a man aged 35 to 55 in good health. Sequencing was carried out using blood.

The DNA of the CDR3 is TGTGCCAGCAGTGCGGATTCCGGGACAGGGGCTGCTGGCTACACCTTC. The encoded protein is CASSADSGTGAAGYTF. The J gene is TRBJ1-2, the V gene TRBV2; 10 bases fit TRBD1. This CDR3 has 16 amino acids. Trimming took 4 bases from V and 7 from J; bases not matched to a gene: 12. Germline V CDR1 and CDR2: SNHLY, FYNNEI.